The 9 T cell receptor beta chains listed next were all sequenced from one sample in a study of T cells after yellow fever vaccination. TCRdb called the 5' RACE reads again in MiXCR, with one record for every CDR3 protein. In the table there are more than 75,000 distinct CDR3 sequences, roughly 10% of which are singletons. The sequencing used CD8+ T cells not binding an NS4B(214-222) dextramer, sorted from PBMCs, collected less than 18 days after the first yellow fever vaccination. The receptors originated from a man aged 18 to 35 who received the YFV17D yellow fever vaccine.

This clonotype occurred a few times. The CDR3 DNA is TGTGCCAGCAGCTGGGGACTGAGCTCCTATAATTCACCCCTCCACTTT. The encoded protein is CASSWGLSSYNSPLHF. V and J are TRBV5-5 and TRBJ1-6, with D maybe TRBD1 (5 bases). Germline-derived CDR1 and CDR2 are SGHKS and YYEKEE (reference sequence). Trimming stripped 3 bases from V and 0 bases from J, with 10 bases between. This CDR3 has 16 amino acids.

This clonotype showed up just a few times. This rearrangement joins TRBV28 to TRBJ1-2; 7 positions agree with TRBD1. Germline V gene data show CDR1 as MDHEN and CDR2 as SYDVKM. This CDR3 contains 15 residues. V shed 5 bases and J 3 bases; nucleotides not matched to a gene: 9. CDR3 in DNA: TGTGCCAGCAGTGAAACAGACAGGGTATACTATGGCTACACCTTC. Its translation is CASSETDRVYYGYTF.

This clonotype has only a few counts. The chain has TRBV12-3 or TRBV12-4 and TRBJ2-1, with 9 bases that match TRBD2. This CDR3 is built from 14 residues. V shed 3 bases and J 8 bases; nucleotides not matched to a gene: 5. CDR3 coding DNA: TGTGCCAGCAGTTTTGCGGGGGGGCAGGATGAGCAGTTCTTC. The encoded protein is CASSFAGGQDEQFF.

The chain has TRBV4-1 and TRBJ1-1; D may be TRBD1 (6 bases). Germline values: CDR1 MGHRA, CDR2 YSYEKL. Trimming pared 3 bases from V and 1 base from J, leaving 6 bases between. CDR3 length: 13 residues. The CDR3 DNA reads as TGCGCCAGCAGCCACAGGGGGAACACTGAAGCTTTCTTT. Translation: CASSHRGNTEAFF.

The rearrangement joins TRBV12-5 to TRBJ2-3; D unclear. Per the germline V gene, CDR1 is LGHNT and CDR2 is FRNRAP. Trimming pared 1 base from V and 2 bases from J, leaving 7 bases between. The CDR3 is 14 residues long. The CDR3 spells CASGLGLATDTQYF. The DNA for the CDR3 is TGTGCTAGTGGTTTGGGACTTGCCACAGATACGCAGTATTTT.

The chain carries TRBV11-2 and TRBJ1-4; possibly TRBD1 for D (6 bases). Looked up from germline, CDR1 is SGHAT and CDR2 is FQNNGV. Trimming removed 4 bases from V and 7 bases from J, with 16 bases in between. The CDR3 is 15 amino acids. The CDR3 DNA is TGTGCCAGCAGCTCACGGGGGGGGCGGAGTGAAAAACTGTTTTTT. It yields the protein CASSSRGGRSEKLFF. The entire variable domain, with the rest obtained from reference TRBV11-2 and TRBJ1-4, is as follows: EAGVAQSPRYKIIEKRQSVAFWCNPISGHATLYWYQQILGQGPKLLIQFQNNGVVDDSQLPKDRFSAERLKGVDSTLKIQPAKLEDSAVYLCASSSRGGRSEKLFFGSGTQLSVL.

This clonotype was recorded many times. The chain employs TRBV12-3 or TRBV12-4 and TRBJ1-5; no clear D. V shed 7 bases and J shed 4 bases, with 14 bases lying between them. The CDR3 length is 14 residues. The CDR3 nucleotides are TGTGCCAGCACCTCCGGTAGGCGTAATCAGCCCCAGCATTTT. Amino acid sequence: CASTSGRRNQPQHF.

This clonotype came up a few times. J is TRBJ2-1 and V is TRBV6-2 or TRBV6-3; 9 nucleotides line up with TRBD2. Trimming removed 4 bases from V and 4 bases from J; junction bases left unmatched: 2. Germline CDR1 is MNHEY and CDR2 is SVGEGT. The CDR3 extends over 14 amino acids. CDR3 residues: CASSFSGGYNEQFF. Here the CDR3 DNA reads TGTGCCAGCAGTTTTAGCGGGGGATACAATGAGCAGTTCTTC.

This clonotype was counted a few times. The J gene is TRBJ2-6, the V gene TRBV7-9; TRBD1 matches 7 bases. With 5 bases clipped from V and 4 bases from J, the junction kept 5 bases outside the gene matches. Germline V gene data show CDR1 as SEHNR and CDR2 as FQNEAQ (reference sequence). The length of the CDR3 is 15 residues. The CDR3 loop reads CASSVTGVGANVLTF. DNA of the CDR3: TGTGCCAGCAGCGTCACAGGGGTCGGGGCCAACGTCCTGACTTTC.